Included here is one T cell receptor (beta chain) sequence, with context. Its specificity is not known. The PCR had 60 Vbeta and 13 Jbeta primers. Here immunoSEQ multiplex PCR was the method, and the copy in TCRdb shows in-frame clones only, minus some. Here the sample table reports 25,000 to 30,000 clones. The sample comes from a study of cytomegalovirus exposure and HLA in healthy donors. The V gene's germline CDR1 is KGHSH and CDR2 LQKENI. V shed 4 bases and J 4 bases; nucleotides not matched to a gene: 10. The CDR3 totals 17 residues. Study results and caveats: TCR beta V segments were, for the most part, productive about 87% or about 30% of the time in an earlier analysis. Most TCR sequences were uncommon, yet certain public TCRs appeared in many donors.

The sample consisted of PBMCs. This clonotype was sampled from a man aged 25-45 years in good health and CMV-seronegative. The V gene is TRBV18, the J gene TRBJ1-3, with 10 bases lining up with TRBD1. The CDR3 nucleotides are TGTGCCAGCTCACGGGAGCCGGGACAGGGGATCGGAAACACCATATATTTT. It specifies CASSREPGQGIGNTIYF.